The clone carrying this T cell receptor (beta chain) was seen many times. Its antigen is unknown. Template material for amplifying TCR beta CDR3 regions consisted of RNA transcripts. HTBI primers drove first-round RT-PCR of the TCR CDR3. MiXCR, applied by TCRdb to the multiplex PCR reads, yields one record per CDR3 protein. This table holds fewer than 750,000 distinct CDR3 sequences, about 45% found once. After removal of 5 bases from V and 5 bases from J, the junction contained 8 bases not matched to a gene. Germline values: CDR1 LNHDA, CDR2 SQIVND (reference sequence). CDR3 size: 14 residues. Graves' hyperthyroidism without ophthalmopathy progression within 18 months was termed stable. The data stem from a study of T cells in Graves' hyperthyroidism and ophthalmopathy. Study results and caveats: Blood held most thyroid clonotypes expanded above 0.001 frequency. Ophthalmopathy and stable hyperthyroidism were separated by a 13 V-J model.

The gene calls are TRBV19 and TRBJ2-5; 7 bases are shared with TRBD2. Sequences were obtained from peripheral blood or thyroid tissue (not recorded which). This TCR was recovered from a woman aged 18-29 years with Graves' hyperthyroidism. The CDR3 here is CASSRTRNLETQYF. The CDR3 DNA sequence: TGTGCCAGTAGTCGGACTAGGAATTTGGAGACCCAGTACTTC. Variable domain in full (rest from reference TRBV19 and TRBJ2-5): DGGITQSPKYLFRKEGQNVTLSCEQNLNHDAMYWYRQDPGQGLRLIYYSQIVNDFQKGDIAEGYSVSREKKESFPLTVTSAQKNPTAFYLCASSRTRNLETQYFGPGTRLLVL.